Described below is a single T cell receptor (beta chain) sequence and its context. The antigen is not known. This record comes from a study of CD8+ T cells in alopecia areata. Looking at the study overall: Each of the treated patients was given oral tofacitinib, 5 to 10 mg twice daily, for moderate-to-severe alopecia areata. Tofacitinib therapy took 6 to 18 months; 6 months off drug came after.

V was pared by 6 bases and J by 8 bases, with 10 bases between. This CDR3 is 11 amino acids long. Germline V gene sequence: CDR1 DFQATT, CDR2 SNEGSKA (reference sequence). Extraction of RNA preceded its reverse transcription into cDNA, which served as the sequencing template. Only in-frame clones appear in the TCRdb table, and some are missing; sequencing was by immunoSEQ multiplex PCR. The sample shows roughly 250,000 clones, roughly two thirds of them seen only once. Overall study results and limits: Across lesional scalp, and particularly alopecia totalis/universalis, clonality surpassed that of normal scalp.

This TCR was sampled from a human donor with alopecia areata. This chain connects TRBV20-1 to TRBJ2-2; D possibly uses TRBD1 or TRBD2 (5 bases each). The specimen comprised CD4+ T cells sorted from blood, sampled at week 0. The CDR3 region is CSAAGAGELFF. The CDR3 DNA follows: TGCAGTGCGGCCGGGGCTGGGGAGCTGTTTTTT.